Listed below are T cell receptor beta chains from one sample, sequenced in a study of shared clonotypes between healthy human individuals. Sequencing used immunoSEQ multiplex PCR; TCRdb keeps in-frame clones, though not all of them. This sample has hundreds of thousands of clones, with 72% found just once. Sample: memory CD4+ T cells sorted from blood. The receptor set was obtained from a woman between 25 and 40 years old in good health. CDR3s include the opening cysteine and the closing phenylalanine or tryptophan. Each record gives: V gene, J gene, clone size, D gene, CDR3 DNA, CDR3 protein. D genes are given only for firm matches. The size of a clone is reported for some rows only, either as once, few or many, or as a class for expanded clones.

v_gene: TRBV18; j_gene: TRBJ2-7; abundance: .; d_gene: TRBD2; CDR3nt: TGTGCCAGCTCCCTCATAGCGGGAGACGACGAGCAGTACTTC; CDR3aa: CASSLIAGDDEQYF
v_gene: TRBV5-5; j_gene: TRBJ2-3; abundance: .; d_gene: .; CDR3nt: TGTGCCAGCAGCGCACTCTATCAGGGGATAACAGATACGCAGTATTTT; CDR3aa: CASSALYQGITDTQYF
v_gene: TRBV6-1; j_gene: TRBJ2-7; abundance: .; d_gene: .; CDR3nt: TGTGCCAGCAGATGGGACGGCGTCTCCTACGAGCAGTACTTC; CDR3aa: CASRWDGVSYEQYF
v_gene: TRBV11-3; j_gene: TRBJ2-3; abundance: few; d_gene: .; CDR3nt: TGTGCCAGCAGCCTTTCAGGGGCGGCTAGCACAGATACGCAGTATTTT; CDR3aa: CASSLSGAASTDTQYF
v_gene: TRBV27; j_gene: TRBJ1-2; abundance: once; d_gene: .; CDR3nt: TGTGCCAGCAGTTTTGTGGGGGGAGTCAACTATGGCTACACCTTC; CDR3aa: CASSFVGGVNYGYTF
v_gene: TRBV2; j_gene: TRBJ2-1; abundance: .; d_gene: TRBD2; CDR3nt: TGTGCCAGCACGGGGACTAGCGGCAATGAGCAGTTCTTC; CDR3aa: CASTGTSGNEQFF
v_gene: TRBV6-5; j_gene: TRBJ1-1; abundance: once; d_gene: .; CDR3nt: TGTGCCAGCAGTGTCACGTCGGGGAATTCTGCTTTCTTT; CDR3aa: CASSVTSGNSAFF
v_gene: TRBV6-5; j_gene: TRBJ1-5; abundance: .; d_gene: TRBD1; CDR3nt: TGTGCCAGCAGACCGGACAGGGCCAACAATCAGCCCCAGCATTTT; CDR3aa: CASRPDRANNQPQHF
v_gene: TRBV19; j_gene: TRBJ2-3; abundance: few; d_gene: TRBD2; CDR3nt: TGTGCCAGTAAGACTAGCGGGATCTCTAGCACAGATACGCAGTATTTT; CDR3aa: CASKTSGISSTDTQYF
v_gene: TRBV7-9; j_gene: TRBJ1-1; abundance: .; d_gene: .; CDR3nt: TGTGCCAGCAGCCGACAGGACACTGAAGCTTTCTTT; CDR3aa: CASSRQDTEAFF
v_gene: TRBV18; j_gene: TRBJ1-2; abundance: .; d_gene: .; CDR3nt: TGTGCCAGCTCACCAGGGCAGACTAATGGCTACACCTTC; CDR3aa: CASSPGQTNGYTF
v_gene: TRBV28; j_gene: TRBJ1-1; abundance: .; d_gene: TRBD1; CDR3nt: TGTGCCAGCATACAGGGGGTGTTTCCTGAAGCTTTCTTT; CDR3aa: CASIQGVFPEAFF
v_gene: TRBV10-3; j_gene: TRBJ1-3; abundance: .; d_gene: .; CDR3nt: TGTGCCATCAGCCTAACAGGGACTGGAAACACCATATATTTT; CDR3aa: CAISLTGTGNTIYF
v_gene: TRBV5-1; j_gene: TRBJ2-3; abundance: .; d_gene: TRBD2; CDR3nt: TGCGCCAGCAGCTTGTTGACTAGCGGGACTACAGATACGCAGTATTTT; CDR3aa: CASSLLTSGTTDTQYF
v_gene: TRBV5-4; j_gene: TRBJ2-7; abundance: few; d_gene: .; CDR3nt: TGTGCCAGCAGCTTATACCAGGGTGGCTCCTACGAGCAGTACTTC; CDR3aa: CASSLYQGGSYEQYF
v_gene: TRBV5-1; j_gene: TRBJ2-5; abundance: few; d_gene: .; CDR3nt: TGCGCCAGCAGCTTCGGCCAGGGAGAGACCCAGTACTTC; CDR3aa: CASSFGQGETQYF
v_gene: TRBV9; j_gene: TRBJ1-3; abundance: few; d_gene: .; CDR3nt: TGTGCCAGCAGCGTAAACCCGAGCTCTGGAAACACCATATATTTT; CDR3aa: CASSVNPSSGNTIYF
v_gene: TRBV19; j_gene: TRBJ1-1; abundance: .; d_gene: .; CDR3nt: TGTGCCAGTAGTATAGACAGGGTGACTGAAGCTTTCTTT; CDR3aa: CASSIDRVTEAFF
v_gene: TRBV2; j_gene: TRBJ1-5; abundance: .; d_gene: .; CDR3nt: TGTGCCAGCAAACCGACGGCTTATAGCAATCAGCCCCAGCATTTT; CDR3aa: CASKPTAYSNQPQHF
v_gene: TRBV18; j_gene: TRBJ1-1; abundance: .; d_gene: .; CDR3nt: TGTGCCAGCTCACGACTATCGGACACTGAAGCTTTCTTT; CDR3aa: CASSRLSDTEAFF
v_gene: TRBV5-1; j_gene: TRBJ1-4; abundance: .; d_gene: .; CDR3nt: TGCGCCAGCAGCTTGGAACTGGGGGCTGCTAATGAAAAACTGTTTTTT; CDR3aa: CASSLELGAANEKLFF
v_gene: TRBV5-1; j_gene: TRBJ2-1; abundance: .; d_gene: TRBD2; CDR3nt: TGCGCCAGCAGCCGTGGGACTAGCGGCTACAATGAGCAGTTCTTC; CDR3aa: CASSRGTSGYNEQFF
v_gene: TRBV28; j_gene: TRBJ1-2; abundance: .; d_gene: TRBD1; CDR3nt: TGTGCCAGCAGTCACAGGGGGCGCCCTGGCTACACCTTC; CDR3aa: CASSHRGRPGYTF
v_gene: TRBV5-4; j_gene: TRBJ2-1; abundance: .; d_gene: .; CDR3nt: TGTGCCAGCAGCCTGGCAGCGGAGGAACGTGAGCAGTTCTTC; CDR3aa: CASSLAAEEREQFF
v_gene: TRBV4-1; j_gene: TRBJ2-7; abundance: .; d_gene: .; CDR3nt: TGCGCCAGCAGCCAAGCGGCAGGGGTAAGGTACGAGCAGTACTTC; CDR3aa: CASSQAAGVRYEQYF
v_gene: TRBV21-1; j_gene: TRBJ2-1; abundance: .; d_gene: .; CDR3nt: TGTGCCAGCAGCAAGAAAAGTTCCGGGACTGAGACAGAAGATGTGAATGAGCAGTTCTTC; CDR3aa: CASSKKSSGTETEDVNEQFF
v_gene: TRBV21-1; j_gene: TRBJ1-5; abundance: .; d_gene: .; CDR3nt: TGTGCCAGCAGCAAAGCCCGGGGACTCCGACCTCCCCAGCCCCAGCATTTT; CDR3aa: CASSKARGLRPPQPQHF
v_gene: TRBV18; j_gene: TRBJ1-2; abundance: .; d_gene: .; CDR3nt: TGTGCCAGCTCACAACAGGGCTGGGGCTACACCTTC; CDR3aa: CASSQQGWGYTF
v_gene: TRBV27; j_gene: TRBJ2-7; abundance: once; d_gene: TRBD2; CDR3nt: TGTGCCAGCAGGACCAAGACTAGCGGGAGAGGTATAGGGTCCTACGAGCAGTACTTC; CDR3aa: CASRTKTSGRGIGSYEQYF
v_gene: TRBV2; j_gene: TRBJ1-5; abundance: .; d_gene: .; CDR3nt: TGTGCCAGCAGGGCTAGCATCCAATCTGGGCCCCAGCATTTT; CDR3aa: CASRASIQSGPQHF
v_gene: TRBV2; j_gene: TRBJ1-2; abundance: many; d_gene: .; CDR3nt: TGTGCCAGCTTACAGGATCGGTTTGGCTACACCTTC; CDR3aa: CASLQDRFGYTF
v_gene: TRBV2; j_gene: TRBJ2-1; abundance: .; d_gene: TRBD2; CDR3nt: TGTGCCAGCAGTGAGGGGACTAGCGGGAATAATGAGCAGTTCTTC; CDR3aa: CASSEGTSGNNEQFF
v_gene: TRBV2; j_gene: TRBJ2-1; abundance: once; d_gene: .; CDR3nt: TGTGCCAGCAGTGAGGTAGCGGCCAATGAGCAGTTCTTC; CDR3aa: CASSEVAANEQFF
v_gene: TRBV6-1; j_gene: TRBJ1-2; abundance: .; d_gene: TRBD1; CDR3nt: TGTGCCAGCACCGGGACAGGAGACTATGGCTACACCTTC; CDR3aa: CASTGTGDYGYTF
v_gene: TRBV7-2; j_gene: TRBJ1-4; abundance: .; d_gene: TRBD1; CDR3nt: TGTGCCAGCAGCTTAGTAGGGCTAGGACAGGGTTCAAAACTGTTTTTT; CDR3aa: CASSLVGLGQGSKLFF
v_gene: TRBV18; j_gene: TRBJ2-1; abundance: .; d_gene: .; CDR3nt: TGTGCCAGCTCACCACCGCTGGTAGCGGACTACAATGAGCAGTTCTTC; CDR3aa: CASSPPLVADYNEQFF
v_gene: TRBV6-5; j_gene: TRBJ1-2; abundance: .; d_gene: .; CDR3nt: TGTGCCAGCAGTCCGACTATTAACTATGGCTACACCTTC; CDR3aa: CASSPTINYGYTF
v_gene: TRBV18; j_gene: TRBJ1-1; abundance: .; d_gene: .; CDR3nt: TGTGCCAGCTCACCGCAGGAGAGGGCGAACACTGAAGCTTTCTTT; CDR3aa: CASSPQERANTEAFF
v_gene: TRBV28; j_gene: TRBJ2-1; abundance: once; d_gene: .; CDR3nt: TGTGCCAGCAGTTCCCCGGGCCGGAGGGGGTACAATGAGCAGTTCTTC; CDR3aa: CASSSPGRRGYNEQFF
v_gene: TRBV14; j_gene: TRBJ1-2; abundance: many; d_gene: TRBD1; CDR3nt: TGTGCCAGCAGCCACACCAGACAGGGCTGGTATGGCTACACCTTC; CDR3aa: CASSHTRQGWYGYTF
v_gene: TRBV21-1; j_gene: TRBJ2-1; abundance: .; d_gene: .; CDR3nt: TGTGCCAGCAGCAGTGGCGGGATTAGCTCCTACAATGAGCAGTTCTTC; CDR3aa: CASSSGGISSYNEQFF
v_gene: TRBV6-1; j_gene: TRBJ1-5; abundance: .; d_gene: .; CDR3nt: TGTGCCAGCATAAGAGGGGATTTAAGCAATCAGCCCCAGCATTTT; CDR3aa: CASIRGDLSNQPQHF